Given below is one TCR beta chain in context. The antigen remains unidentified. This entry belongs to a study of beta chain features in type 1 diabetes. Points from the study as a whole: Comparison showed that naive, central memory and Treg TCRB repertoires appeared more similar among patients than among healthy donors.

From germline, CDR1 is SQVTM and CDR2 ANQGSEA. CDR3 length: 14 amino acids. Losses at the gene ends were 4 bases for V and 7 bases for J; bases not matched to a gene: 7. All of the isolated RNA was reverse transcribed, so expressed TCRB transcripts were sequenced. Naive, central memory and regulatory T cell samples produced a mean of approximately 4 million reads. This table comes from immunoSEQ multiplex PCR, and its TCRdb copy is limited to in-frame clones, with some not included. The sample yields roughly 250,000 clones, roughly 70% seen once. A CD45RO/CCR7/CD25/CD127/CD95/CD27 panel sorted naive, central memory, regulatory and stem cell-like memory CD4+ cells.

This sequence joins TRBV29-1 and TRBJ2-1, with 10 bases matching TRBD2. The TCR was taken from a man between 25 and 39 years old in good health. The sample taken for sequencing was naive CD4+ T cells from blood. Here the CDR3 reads CSVGLSSGSNEQFF. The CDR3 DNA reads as TGCAGCGTTGGGTTGTCTAGCGGGAGTAATGAGCAGTTCTTC.